In this sample, the clone carrying this TCR beta chain turned up many times. Its target is unknown. Using immunoSEQ multiplex PCR, the repertoire was profiled, and TCRdb retains in-frame clones only, with some absent. The repertoire holds around 1,100,000 clones, approximately 80% seen once, with more than 0.85% in the top ten. Adults of Caucasian background living in Nashville, Tennessee made up all donors. The entry originates in a study of shared clonotypes between healthy human individuals. Study details: Donors had three CD4 naive, three CD4 memory, two CD8 naive and one CD8 memory plate apiece.

General study points: The naive CD4 repertoires of four donors were compared, and 5% to 6.5% of clonotypes were shared.

This CDR3 contains 16 residues. V gave up 5 bases and J gave up 0 bases, with 14 bases separating them. Germline loops: CDR1 MDHEN, CDR2 SYDVKM. The rearrangement links TRBV28 to TRBJ1-3; a weak D match, TRBD1 (5 bases). The sequence was obtained from a man between 18 and 35 years old in good health. Some clones in this sample may be carry-over from other donors' samples. Sequencing was done on a sample of memory CD4+ T cells from PBMCs. Stated subset: CD45RA-negative fraction. The CDR3 loop reads CASSPLGQDSGNTIYF. The CDR3 nucleotides read TGTGCCAGCAGTCCCTTGGGGCAGGACTCTGGAAACACCATATATTTT.